The entry that follows covers one T cell receptor beta chain sequence. Its antigen remains unknown. Germline values: CDR1 KGHSH, CDR2 LQKENI. The germline V and J ends were trimmed by 3 bases and 9 bases, with 15 bases remaining between them. This CDR3 comprises 15 residues. The data stem from a study of T cell responses to AZD1222 COVID-19 vaccine. Profiling relied on immunoSEQ multiplex PCR, and the TCRdb table lists in-frame clones only, not all of them. The table includes roughly 130,000 clones, 91% detected once. Study-wide results and caveats: Seropositivity was recorded at baseline in only six AZD1222 recipients. Rises in breadth and depth of Spike-specific TCRs came after two AZD1222 doses.

The sample was peripheral blood, taken on day 0 of AZD1222 vaccination. The chain is built from TRBV18 and TRBJ1-6; possible D gene TRBD1, 5 bases. The TCR sequence derives from an adult in good health. The CDR3 reads CASSPAGLPLSPLHF. The CDR3 nucleotides are TGTGCCAGCTCACCCGCGGGGCTCCCGCTTTCACCCCTCCACTTT.